Included here is one T cell receptor beta chain sequence, with context. Its antigen is currently unknown. These data belong to a study of Ad26.COV2.S vaccination and SARS-CoV-2 variants. About the study: In the study, Ad26.COV2.S was injected intramuscularly once, or twice 56 days apart.

The length of the CDR3 is 15 residues. V was clipped by 2 bases and J by 2 bases; unmatched bases: 2. Germline-derived CDR1 and CDR2 are WSHSY and SAAADI. General observations from the study: In TCR breadth and depth analyses, total T cell responses may have been underestimated. Breadth of non-spike TCRs did not differ between vaccinees and placebo recipients. Breadth, reportedly substantial, characterized the spike-specific CD8+ and CD4+ T cell responses after vaccination.

Treatment defined: some 20 received Ad26.COV2.S at low or high dose, single or two shots; about 5 received placebo; per-sample allocation not given. The study sampled participants on day 63 after the first vaccine or placebo injection. Produced via immunoSEQ multiplex PCR; TCRdb's table is partial and in-frame only. In the table there are approximately 410,000 clones, 92% of which are singletons. This specimen consisted of peripheral blood, obtained in a trial of Ad26.COV2.S vaccine versus placebo. The sequence derives from a person between 18 and 65 years old who received the Ad26.COV2.S COVID-19 vaccine or a placebo. The chain carries TRBV10-2 and TRBJ2-3, with 9 bases aligning to TRBD2. CDR3 in amino acids: CASSEKRGVTDTQYF. The CDR3 DNA sequence: TGCGCCAGCAGTGAGAAGCGGGGGGTCACAGATACGCAGTATTTT.